The 26 T cell receptor beta chains in this list originate from one sample, sequenced in a study of T cell responses to AZD1222 COVID-19 vaccine. Libraries were prepared by immunoSEQ multiplex PCR; TCRdb keeps only in-frame clonotypes and omits some of them. The repertoire holds tens of thousands of clones, with 90% as singletons. Material: peripheral blood, obtained on day 0 of AZD1222 vaccination. The receptors here all came from an adult in good health.

The chain carries TRBV10-2 and TRBJ2-7; D may be TRBD1 (5 bases). The V gene's germline CDR1 is WSHSY and CDR2 SAAADI. Trimming removed 6 bases from V and 6 bases from J, with 12 bases in between. The CDR3 has 12 residues. The CDR3 bases are TGCGCCAGCAGGGCAGGGTGGAGCGAGCAGTACTTC. As protein: CASRAGWSEQYF.

This chain links TRBV5-6 with TRBJ1-6; TRBD1 agrees at 9 bases. Per germline, CDR1 SGHDT and CDR2 YYEEEE. This CDR3 contains 18 residues. Trimming cost V 3 bases and J 4 bases; bases outside gene matches: 11. The CDR3 sequence: CASSSGQGRTLYNSPLHF. The CDR3 coding sequence is TGTGCCAGCAGCTCCGGACAGGGGCGAACCCTATATAATTCACCCCTCCACTTT.

CDR3 in DNA: TGTGCCAGTAGTATTGGGCAGGGAGCTTTCTTT. This codes for CASSIGQGAFF. This rearrangement joins TRBV19 to TRBJ1-1, with D maybe TRBD1 (5 bases). Germline values: CDR1 LNHDA, CDR2 SQIVND (reference sequence). This CDR3 is built from 11 residues. Trimming removed 3 bases at V and 10 bases at J, with 9 bases between. The complete variable domain, with remaining parts taken from reference TRBV19 and TRBJ1-1, reads DGGITQSPKYLFRKEGQNVTLSCEQNLNHDAMYWYRQDPGQGLRLIYYSQIVNDFQKGDIAEGYSVSREKKESFPLTVTSAQKNPTAFYLCASSIGQGAFFGQGTRLTVV.

The chain employs TRBV18 and TRBJ1-5; perhaps TRBD1 as D (5 bases). The CDR3 runs 14 residues. Germline values: CDR1 KGHSH, CDR2 LQKENI. The ends were cut back, 6 bases at V and 5 bases at J, with 14 bases in the middle. The CDR3 is CASSSDIGDQPQHF. The CDR3 DNA sequence: TGTGCCAGCTCGTCAGATATAGGGGATCAGCCCCAGCATTTT.

This clone has more than one count but fewer than ten. The V gene is TRBV11-2, the J gene TRBJ2-7, with TRBD1 matching over 7 bases. There are 15 residues in the CDR3. The V segment lost 0 bases and the J segment 4 bases; nucleotides outside the gene matches: 6. Germline CDR1 and CDR2: SGHAT and FQNNGV. Here the CDR3 DNA reads TGTGCCAGCAGCTTAGAAGCCAGGGGGATTTACGAGCAGTACTTC. This translates into CASSLEARGIYEQYF.

The J gene is TRBJ1-1, the V gene TRBV29-1, with TRBD1 identical over 8 bases. The J segment lost 2 bases and the V segment lost 7 bases, leaving 6 bases of the junction unmatched. The length of the CDR3 is 13 residues. Germline CDR1 reads SQVTM; CDR2 reads ANQGSEA. The CDR3 nucleotides are TGCAGCGCCGACAGGGGAGCTAACACTGAAGCTTTCTTT. Protein sequence: CSADRGANTEAFF.

CDR3: CSAGVTGELFF. CDR3 sequence (DNA): TGCAGCGCAGGGGTCACCGGGGAGCTGTTTTTT. This rearrangement joins TRBV29-1 to TRBJ2-2, with D possibly matching TRBD1 (6 bases). The CDR3 sequence is 11 residues long. Looked up from germline, CDR1 is SQVTM and CDR2 is ANQGSEA. Trimming cost V 7 bases and J 4 bases, with 7 bases left between them.

The chain is built from TRBV30 and TRBJ1-5; 8 bases are shared with TRBD1. Germline V lookup: CDR1 GTSNPN, CDR2 SVGIG (reference sequence). Trimming removed 5 bases from V and 2 bases from J; junction bases left unmatched: 5. The CDR3 contains 14 residues. The CDR3 loop is CAWATGGRNQPQHF. CDR3 DNA sequence: TGTGCCTGGGCAACAGGGGGTCGCAATCAGCCCCAGCATTTT.

The chain employs TRBV28 and TRBJ1-2; tentatively, D is TRBD1 (6 bases). There are 17 residues in the CDR3. Germline CDR1 is MDHEN and CDR2 is SYDVKM. V was shortened by 6 bases and J by 5 bases, with 25 bases between the two germline ends. The CDR3 coding sequence is TGTGCCAGCAGGGCAACAGGGCAGGGAGGTTTGGAATATGGCTACACCTTC. Its protein is CASRATGQGGLEYGYTF.

This chain joins TRBV6-2 or TRBV6-3 and TRBJ1-6; 9 positions match TRBD1. In germline, CDR1 is MNHEY, CDR2 SVGEGT. This CDR3 region has 17 residues. Unmatched junction bases numbered 11, after V lost 0 bases and J lost 11 bases. CDR3 sequence: CASSYSVGTGSQTPLHF. DNA of the CDR3: TGTGCCAGCAGTTACTCGGTGGGGACAGGGAGTCAGACACCCCTCCACTTT.

V usage is TRBV10-3 and J usage is TRBJ1-2, with a possible D match to TRBD1 (5 bases). This CDR3 is built from 14 residues. From germline, CDR1 is ENHRY and CDR2 SYGVKD. V lost 1 base and J lost 5, with 11 bases in between. The CDR3: CAISELQAWYGYTF. The CDR3 nucleotides read TGTGCCATCAGTGAGTTACAGGCGTGGTATGGCTACACCTTC.

The table lists this clone with a count of one. The chain uses TRBV12-3 or TRBV12-4 and TRBJ1-2; TRBD1 aligns across 7 bases. The junction had 4 bases not matched to a gene; V was cut back by 6 bases and J by 3 bases. This CDR3 contains 13 residues. The CDR3 coding sequence is TGTGCCAGCAGCCGAGGACAGGACTATGGCTACACCTTC. Translating it yields CASSRGQDYGYTF.

The chain is built from TRBV7-2 and TRBJ2-7; D not resolved. The V end lost 1 base, the J end lost 5 bases, and 24 bases lay between the germline ends. The CDR3 consists of 18 residues. Germline V lookup: CDR1 SGHTA, CDR2 FQGNSA. As DNA, the CDR3 is TGTGCCAGCAGCTTAGTGTGGGTTGGCTGGGCAGTCTCGGACGAGCAGTACTTC. Protein product: CASSLVWVGWAVSDEQYF. The variable domain in full, completed from reference TRBV7-2 and TRBJ2-7, reads GAGVSQSPSNKVTEKGKDVELRCDPISGHTALYWYRQSLGQGLEFLIYFQGNSAPDKSGLPSDRFSAERTGGSVSTLTIQRTQQEDSAVYLCASSLVWVGWAVSDEQYFGPGTRLTVT.

The chain employs TRBV6-4 and TRBJ1-3; TRBD1 aligns across 7 bases. CDR1 is MRHNA and CDR2 is SNTAGT in the germline V gene. The CDR3 runs 19 residues. Unmatched junction bases numbered 14, after V lost 2 bases and J lost 1 base. Here the CDR3 reads CASSDDWTGVTPSGNTIYF. DNA of the CDR3: TGTGCCAGCAGTGACGACTGGACAGGCGTAACACCATCTGGAAACACCATATATTTT.

V is TRBV11-3 and J is TRBJ2-3; D might be TRBD2 (5 bases). CDR1 is SGHNT, CDR2 YENEEA, per germline. With 3 bases removed from V and 2 bases from J, the gap between germline ends came to 12 bases. CDR3 size: 15 residues. CDR3 protein: CASSLGASSTDTQYF. The CDR3 DNA sequence: TGTGCCAGCAGCTTGGGTGCTAGCTCCACAGATACGCAGTATTTT. Looking up the rest from reference TRBV11-3 and TRBJ2-3 gives the full variable domain: EAGVVQSPRYKIIEKKQPVAFWCNPISGHNTLYWYLQNLGQGPELLIRYENEEAVDDSQLPKDRFSAERLKGVDSTLKIQPAELGDSAVYLCASSLGASSTDTQYFGPGTRLTVL.

J is TRBJ2-7 and V is TRBV5-1, with 7 bases that match TRBD1. The V and J ends lost 0 bases and 4 bases, in that order; junction bases with no gene match: 10. There are 16 residues in the CDR3. Germline V gene lookup returns CDR1 SGHRS and CDR2 YFSETQ. CDR3 sequence reads: CASSLGGTAIWYEQYF. The DNA for the CDR3 is TGCGCCAGCAGCTTGGGGGGGACAGCGATATGGTACGAGCAGTACTTC.

V is TRBV12-5 and J is TRBJ2-1; no clear D. The length of the CDR3 is 15 residues. The V gene lost 6 bases and the J gene lost 0 bases, with 12 bases spanning the gap. The V gene's germline CDR1 is LGHNT and CDR2 FRNRAP. CDR3: CASGPPWGSYNEQFF. CDR3 DNA: TGTGCTAGTGGGCCTCCGTGGGGCTCCTACAATGAGCAGTTCTTC.

V gene TRBV28 combines with J gene TRBJ1-2; D not resolved. CDR1 and CDR2 (germline): MDHEN, SYDVKM. This CDR3 has 13 amino acids. The V end lost 1 base, the J end lost 7 bases, and 10 bases lay between the germline ends. CDR3 sequence reads: CASSLSWAFGYTF. For the CDR3, the DNA is TGTGCCAGCAGTTTATCCTGGGCATTTGGCTACACCTTC.

The rearrangement links TRBV5-5 to TRBJ1-4; 12 nucleotides align to TRBD1. CDR1 and CDR2 from the germline V gene are SGHKS and YYEKEE (reference sequence). The CDR3 consists of 17 residues. Trimming at V came to 1 base and at J to 5 bases, leaving 6 bases not matched to a gene. This chain's CDR3 is CASSLRDRGLSNEKLFF. CDR3 sequence (DNA): TGTGCCAGCAGCTTGCGGGACAGGGGGCTTTCCAATGAAAAACTGTTTTTT. Together with reference TRBV5-5 and TRBJ1-4, the CDR3 gives the full variable domain: DAGVTQSPTHLIKTRGQQVTLRCSPISGHKSVSWYQQVLGQGPQFIFQYYEKEERGRGNFPDRFSARQFPNYSSELNVNALLLGDSALYLCASSLRDRGLSNEKLFFGSGTQLSVL.

The chain uses TRBV9 and TRBJ2-3, with 12 bases that match TRBD2. Germline trimming cut 4 bases from V and 1 base from J; bases unmatched to any gene: 4. The length of the CDR3 is 16 residues. Germline CDR1 reads SGDLS; CDR2 reads YYNGEE. The CDR3 coding sequence is TGTGCCAGCAGCCCCCGACTAGCGGGGGGCACAGATACGCAGTATTTT. Its protein product is CASSPRLAGGTDTQYF.

V gene TRBV4-2 combines with J gene TRBJ2-2; 7 nucleotides align to TRBD2. CDR1 is LGHNA and CDR2 is YNFKEQ in the germline V gene. The CDR3 is 16 residues long. Unmatched junction bases numbered 9, after V lost 2 bases and J lost 6 bases. CDR3 loop: CASSQQSAGVAGELFF. The CDR3 nucleotides read TGTGCCAGCAGCCAACAGAGCGCGGGGGTTGCCGGGGAGCTGTTTTTT.

V usage is TRBV18 and J usage is TRBJ1-2; D is possibly TRBD1 (5 bases). Trimming cost V 2 bases and J 6 bases, with 13 bases left between them. Looked up from germline, CDR1 is KGHSH and CDR2 is LQKENI. The CDR3 is 14 residues long. The CDR3 sequence: CASSPSTTGDGYTF. The CDR3 nucleotides read TGTGCCAGCTCACCATCGACAACAGGCGATGGCTACACCTTC.

The CDR3 region is CAISEEGQINQPQHF. CDR3 nucleotide sequence: TGTGCCATCAGTGAGGAGGGACAGATCAATCAGCCCCAGCATTTT. This chain uses TRBV10-3 with TRBJ1-5; 7 bases align to TRBD1. V shed 2 bases, J shed 3 bases, and the junction held 4 bases outside the gene matches. CDR3 length equals 15 residues. CDR1 is ENHRY, CDR2 SYGVKD, per germline.

The chain carries TRBV5-6 and TRBJ1-6; D may be TRBD1 (6 bases). The germline V and J ends were trimmed by 4 bases and 13 bases, with 21 bases remaining between them. The germline V gene encodes CDR1 SGHDT and CDR2 YYEEEE. This CDR3 contains 15 residues. The CDR3 reads CASSLGGDRLGPLHF. The CDR3 DNA sequence: TGTGCCAGCAGCCTGGGGGGAGACAGGTTAGGTCCCCTCCACTTT.

V and J are TRBV29-1 and TRBJ1-4; D gene ambiguous. V was cut by 5 bases and J by 0 bases, with 10 bases left in between. Germline CDR1 and CDR2: SQVTM and ANQGSEA. The length of the CDR3 is 14 residues. CDR3 in amino acids: CSVRPVSTNEKLFF. DNA of the CDR3: TGCAGCGTTCGCCCGGTTTCAACTAATGAAAAACTGTTTTTT.

The genes are TRBV12-5 and TRBJ2-7; 7 positions agree with TRBD1. CDR1 is LGHNT and CDR2 is FRNRAP in the germline V gene. The V and J ends lost 4 bases and 4 bases, in that order; junction bases with no gene match: 7. The CDR3 length is 14 residues. In DNA, the CDR3 is TGTGCTAGTGGTTCCCGGGACAGAGATTACGAGCAGTACTTC. It is translated as CASGSRDRDYEQYF.